This T cell receptor (beta chain) stems from a study of glioma-infiltrating T cells. For the study at large: Sequencing aimed for about 4- to 11-fold coverage of roughly one million peripheral T cells.

Regarding the study as a whole: Non-neoplastic patients had below-expected tissue-blood divergence, while all gliomas exceeded expectation.

The CDR3 sequence is 13 residues long. In germline, CDR1 is MNHEY, CDR2 SVGEGT. Trimming removed 2 bases at V and 0 bases at J, with 4 bases between. TCR alpha and beta CDR3 regions were amplified from RNA using iRepertoire nested multiplex PCR. Each CDR3 protein is one row after TCRdb ran MiXCR on the multiplex PCR reads. This table has around 350,000 distinct CDR3 sequences, roughly two fifths appearing once. Comments on this clonotype: What it binds is unknown. A much larger clone differs from this one at a single base, so this may be a read error.

The TCR originated in a human donor with low-grade glioma or glioblastoma, undergoing nonglioma brain surgery, or in good health (not recorded which). Sequences were obtained from glioma tissue, nonneoplastic brain tissue, or PBMCs (not recorded which). The chain links TRBV6-2 or TRBV6-3 to TRBJ1-1; the D is unclear. CDR3 residues: CASSYTLNTEAFF. The CDR3 DNA reads TGTGCCAGCAGTTACACCCTGAACACTGAAGCTTTCTTT.